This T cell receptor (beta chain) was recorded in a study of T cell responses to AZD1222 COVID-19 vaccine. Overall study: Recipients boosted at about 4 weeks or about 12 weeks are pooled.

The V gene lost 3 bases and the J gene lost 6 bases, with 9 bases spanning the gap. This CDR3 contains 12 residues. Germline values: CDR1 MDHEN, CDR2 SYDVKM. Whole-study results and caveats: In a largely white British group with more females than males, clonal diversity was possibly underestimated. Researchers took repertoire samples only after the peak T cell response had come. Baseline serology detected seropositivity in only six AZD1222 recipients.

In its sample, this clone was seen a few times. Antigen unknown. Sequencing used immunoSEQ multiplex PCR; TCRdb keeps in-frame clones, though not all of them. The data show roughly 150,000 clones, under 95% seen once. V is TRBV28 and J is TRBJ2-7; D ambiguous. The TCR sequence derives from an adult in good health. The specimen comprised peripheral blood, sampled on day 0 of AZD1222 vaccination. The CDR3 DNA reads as TGTGCCAGCAGTTTCGGTGCCCTCGAGCAGTACTTC. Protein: CASSFGALEQYF.